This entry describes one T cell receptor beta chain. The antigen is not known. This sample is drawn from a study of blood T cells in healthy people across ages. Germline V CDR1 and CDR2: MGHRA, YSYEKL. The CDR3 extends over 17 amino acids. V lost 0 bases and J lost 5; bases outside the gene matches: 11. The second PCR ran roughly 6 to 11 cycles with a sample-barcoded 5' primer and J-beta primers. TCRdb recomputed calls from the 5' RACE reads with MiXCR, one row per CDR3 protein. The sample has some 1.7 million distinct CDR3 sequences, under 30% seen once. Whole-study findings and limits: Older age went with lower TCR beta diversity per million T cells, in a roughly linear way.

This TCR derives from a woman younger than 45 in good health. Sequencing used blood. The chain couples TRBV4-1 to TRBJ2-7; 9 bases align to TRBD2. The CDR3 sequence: CASSQDRRASGEDEQYF. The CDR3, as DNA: TGCGCCAGCAGCCAAGATCGGCGGGCTAGCGGGGAGGACGAGCAGTACTTC.